These T cell receptor beta chains were read from a single sample in a study of shared clonotypes between healthy human individuals. The protocol was immunoSEQ multiplex PCR, while the TCRdb copy is restricted to in-frame clones and leaves out a portion. The profile shows over 750,000 clones, 95% to 97% of them singletons. The specimen was naive CD8+ T cells sorted from blood. These receptors were taken from a man younger than 40 in good health. Both conserved end residues are part of each CDR3. Fields, in order: D gene, clone size, V gene, J gene, CDR3 protein, CDR3 DNA. A D gene is named only where the DNA matches it firmly. Clone sizes are given selectively: once, few, many, or a class where the clone is expanded.

D gene: TRBD1; clone size: .; V gene: TRBV7-9; J gene: TRBJ2-7; CDR3 protein: CASSPRPHTGTEISYEQYF; CDR3 DNA: TGTGCCAGCAGCCCGCGTCCTCACACCGGGACAGAAATCTCCTACGAGCAGTACTTC
D gene: .; clone size: .; V gene: TRBV2; J gene: TRBJ2-7; CDR3 protein: CASGPGAYEQYF; CDR3 DNA: TGTGCCAGCGGTCCAGGAGCCTACGAGCAGTACTTC
D gene: TRBD1; clone size: once; V gene: TRBV7-8; J gene: TRBJ1-1; CDR3 protein: CASSPRTGTSTEAFF; CDR3 DNA: TGTGCCAGCAGCCCACGGACAGGGACAAGCACTGAAGCTTTCTTT
D gene: TRBD1; clone size: .; V gene: TRBV29-1; J gene: TRBJ1-2; CDR3 protein: CSVGASGTGVEGYTF; CDR3 DNA: TGCAGCGTTGGGGCGAGTGGGACAGGTGTCGAGGGCTACACCTTC
D gene: .; clone size: .; V gene: TRBV12-5; J gene: TRBJ1-2; CDR3 protein: CASGLVPRDSDGYTF; CDR3 DNA: TGTGCTAGTGGTTTGGTACCCCGGGATTCTGATGGCTACACCTTC
D gene: .; clone size: .; V gene: TRBV7-6; J gene: TRBJ2-3; CDR3 protein: CASSYRIGSTDTQYF; CDR3 DNA: TGTGCCAGCAGCTACCGGATCGGGAGCACAGATACGCAGTATTTT
D gene: TRBD1; clone size: .; V gene: TRBV27; J gene: TRBJ2-7; CDR3 protein: CASSFLGGHYEQYF; CDR3 DNA: TGTGCCAGCAGTTTCTTAGGGGGCCACTACGAGCAGTACTTC
D gene: .; clone size: .; V gene: TRBV7-8; J gene: TRBJ2-7; CDR3 protein: CASSSQQEKSAYEQYF; CDR3 DNA: TGTGCCAGCAGCTCACAACAGGAGAAATCAGCCTACGAGCAGTACTTC
D gene: .; clone size: .; V gene: TRBV5-1; J gene: TRBJ2-7; CDR3 protein: CASSLVPRGVHEQYF; CDR3 DNA: TGCGCCAGCAGCTTGGTCCCCAGGGGAGTCCACGAGCAGTACTTC
D gene: .; clone size: .; V gene: TRBV7-8; J gene: TRBJ2-3; CDR3 protein: CASSLVPGSTDTQYF; CDR3 DNA: TGTGCCAGCAGCTTAGTCCCGGGTAGCACAGATACGCAGTATTTT
D gene: .; clone size: .; V gene: TRBV6-5; J gene: TRBJ2-1; CDR3 protein: CASMGYRAGGNEQFF; CDR3 DNA: TGTGCCAGCATGGGCTACAGGGCTGGGGGCAATGAGCAGTTCTTC
D gene: .; clone size: .; V gene: TRBV27; J gene: TRBJ1-5; CDR3 protein: CASSFGGPSNQPQHF; CDR3 DNA: TGTGCCAGCAGTTTTGGGGGGCCGAGCAATCAGCCCCAGCATTTT
D gene: TRBD1; clone size: .; V gene: TRBV7-9; J gene: TRBJ1-1; CDR3 protein: CASSLTGGLNTEAFF; CDR3 DNA: TGTGCCAGCAGCCTAACAGGGGGCTTGAACACTGAAGCTTTCTTT
D gene: .; clone size: .; V gene: TRBV27; J gene: TRBJ2-2; CDR3 protein: CASSLIPTGWNTGELFF; CDR3 DNA: TGTGCCAGCAGTTTAATACCCACAGGGTGGAACACCGGGGAGCTGTTTTTT
D gene: .; clone size: .; V gene: TRBV7-7; J gene: TRBJ2-1; CDR3 protein: CASSLGGLYNEQFF; CDR3 DNA: TGTGCCAGCAGCTTAGGCGGGCTGTACAATGAGCAGTTCTTC
D gene: TRBD2; clone size: .; V gene: TRBV15; J gene: TRBJ2-5; CDR3 protein: CATSRDTASGSGQYF; CDR3 DNA: TGTGCCACCAGCAGAGATACGGCTAGCGGGAGTGGCCAGTACTTC
D gene: TRBD2; clone size: .; V gene: TRBV25-1; J gene: TRBJ2-7; CDR3 protein: CASSGRTSGNYEQYF; CDR3 DNA: TGTGCCAGCAGTGGTAGGACTAGCGGGAACTACGAGCAGTACTTC
D gene: .; clone size: .; V gene: TRBV6-1; J gene: TRBJ1-3; CDR3 protein: CASLEGVGNTIYF; CDR3 DNA: TGTGCCAGCCTTGAGGGCGTCGGAAACACCATATATTTT
D gene: TRBD2; clone size: .; V gene: TRBV7-8; J gene: TRBJ2-7; CDR3 protein: CASSLISGGTYEQYF; CDR3 DNA: TGTGCCAGCAGCTTAATTAGCGGGGGAACCTACGAGCAGTACTTC
D gene: TRBD1; clone size: .; V gene: TRBV2; J gene: TRBJ2-5; CDR3 protein: CASSEEPATGALETQYF; CDR3 DNA: TGTGCCAGCAGTGAAGAACCCGCAACAGGGGCATTGGAGACCCAGTACTTC
D gene: .; clone size: .; V gene: TRBV30; J gene: TRBJ1-5; CDR3 protein: CAWSDPRTATNQPQHF; CDR3 DNA: TGTGCCTGGAGTGACCCCAGGACAGCGACCAATCAGCCCCAGCATTTT
D gene: TRBD1; clone size: .; V gene: TRBV7-9; J gene: TRBJ1-1; CDR3 protein: CASSPRTGKETEAFF; CDR3 DNA: TGTGCCAGCAGCCCAAGGACAGGGAAGGAGACTGAAGCTTTCTTT
D gene: TRBD2; clone size: .; V gene: TRBV6-6; J gene: TRBJ2-7; CDR3 protein: CASNTGGSYEQYF; CDR3 DNA: TGTGCCAGCAATACGGGGGGTTCCTACGAGCAGTACTTC